This T cell receptor (beta chain) was recorded in a study of T-cell memory formation after mild COVID-19. Study-level points and caveats: Contracting CD4+ clones were located mainly in CM and EM, and CD8+ clones in EMRA.

TCRdb reprocessed the 5' RACE reads via MiXCR and lists one record per CDR3 protein. The data contain around 260,000 distinct CDR3 sequences, 15% to 20% of them singletons. This clonotype was detected only a few times. What it binds is unknown. From germline, CDR1 is KGHSH and CDR2 LQKENI. V shed 5 bases and J shed 4 bases, with 10 bases lying between them. The CDR3 runs 13 residues. The sequencing input was PBMCs or a T cell subset sorted from them (not recorded which). The sequence came from a man aged 18 to 29 who had mild COVID-19 (a few samples of this study predate the infection). Cell type and time point are not known. The rearrangement uses TRBV18 and TRBJ2-3; D unresolved. CDR3 amino acids: CASSVWSADTQYF. For the CDR3, the DNA is TGTGCCAGCTCAGTCTGGAGTGCAGATACGCAGTATTTT.